This T cell receptor (beta chain) was identified in a study of tumor and adjacent non-tumor tissue in lung cancer. Across the whole study: Each sample yielded around 4 million productive TCRbeta reads on average.

A modified ARM-PCR protocol with three rounds of nested PCR amplified TCRbeta. TCRdb fed the multiplex PCR reads into MiXCR, producing one record per CDR3 protein. This sample has some 97,000 distinct CDR3 sequences, with more than 55% found just once. General study points: Significantly higher TCR diversity was found in tumor than normal lung. In normal lung, the top 100 clones were significantly more dominant than in tumor.

Concerning this clonotype: The antigen remains unidentified.

No cell sorting was done before RNA was extracted from the tissue. The normal lung tissue was taken more than 3 cm from the tumor edge. Germline-derived CDR1 and CDR2 are MNHEY and SVGEGT. CDR3 length: 12 amino acids. With 4 bases removed from V and 15 bases from J, the gap between germline ends came to 16 bases. The rearrangement joins TRBV6-2 or TRBV6-3 to TRBJ1-5, with a tentative D call TRBD1 (6 bases). The sample comprised distant non-tumor lung tissue. The TCR comes from a man under 40 with non-small cell lung cancer. CDR3 bases: TGTGCCAGCAGTTCGGACAGTCAGCCTCGGCATTTT. Its translation is CASSSDSQPRHF.